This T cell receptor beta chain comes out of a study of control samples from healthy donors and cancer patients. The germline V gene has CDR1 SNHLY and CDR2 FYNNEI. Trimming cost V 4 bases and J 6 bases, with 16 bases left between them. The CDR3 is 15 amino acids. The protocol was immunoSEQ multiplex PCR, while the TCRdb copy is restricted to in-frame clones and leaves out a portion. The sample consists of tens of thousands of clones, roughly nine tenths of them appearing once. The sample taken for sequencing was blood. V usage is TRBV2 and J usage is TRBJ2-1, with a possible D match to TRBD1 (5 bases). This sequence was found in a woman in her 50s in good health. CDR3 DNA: TGTGCCAGCAGTGTACAAGGGGTCGTTCCCAATGAGCAGTTCTTC. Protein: CASSVQGVVPNEQFF.